The text below deals with one T cell receptor beta chain. What it binds is not known. No donor had fewer than one pre-ART PBMC sample or fewer than two post-ART PBMC samples. The sample is drawn from a study of long-term antiretroviral therapy in people with HIV. Study in general: It was about a decade before the 2015 immediate-ART recommendation that the earliest samples were taken. Findings of the study overall: Transplant-donor-level diversity was not reached after ART, though diversity increased. Clonotypes expanded prior to ART showed repertoire dominance at all sampled time points.

Germline CDR1 SGHDT, CDR2 YYEEEE. V was pared by 0 bases and J by 3 bases, with 7 bases between. The CDR3 extends over 13 amino acids. At survey level, the immunoSEQ assay was run in its v3.0 version. Sequencing was performed with immunoSEQ multiplex PCR; in TCRdb, only in-frame clones are kept and a portion is missing. The sample carries 28,000 or so clones, 75% to 90% recorded once. The chain links TRBV5-6 to TRBJ2-7; D perhaps matches TRBD1 (5 bases). Sequenced material: unsorted PBMCs, taken 0.8 years before starting antiretroviral therapy. The receptor was isolated from a man aged 18 to 35 with HIV. Written as DNA, the CDR3 is TGTGCCAGCAGCTTGGGCAGGGTCTACGAGCAGTACTTC. Translated: CASSLGRVYEQYF.